This is a list of T cell receptor beta chains from one sample in a study of OX40 agonist ivuxolimab in advanced cancers. Generated by immunoSEQ multiplex PCR, the TCRdb table keeps only in-frame clones and is missing some. The table has some 45,000 clones, about 86% seen once. The sequencing here drew on CD4+ or CD8+ T cells sorted from blood, taken in a trial of the OX40 agonist ivuxolimab. All receptors derive from an adult with an advanced solid tumor such as melanoma, head and neck, liver or kidney cancer. Each CDR3 is given with its conserved first and last residue. A D gene is named only where the DNA matches it firmly. Not all rows give a size; the values are once, few, many and, for expanded clones, a class.

clone size | D gene | J gene | V gene | CDR3 DNA | CDR3 protein
. | . | TRBJ1-3 | TRBV29-1 | TGCAGCGTTGCAGAATCTGGAAACACCATATATTTT | CSVAESGNTIYF
. | . | TRBJ1-4 | TRBV10-3 | TGTGCCTCAACCAGAGGGCAGGGAGGAGAAAAACTGTTTTTT | CASTRGQGGEKLFF
. | . | TRBJ2-1 | TRBV7-9 | TGTGCCAGCAGAGGTTCCATCAATGAGCAGTTCTTC | CASRGSINEQFF
. | TRBD1 | TRBJ2-2 | TRBV5-1 | TGCGCCAGCAGCACTCAAACAGGGGGCCGAGACGGGGAGCTGTTTTTT | CASSTQTGGRDGELFF
once | . | TRBJ2-2 | TRBV7-3 | TGTGCCAGCAGCTCTACAGGGACCGGGGAGCTGTTTTTT | CASSSTGTGELFF
few | . | TRBJ1-2 | TRBV19 | TGTGCCAGTACCCCGACGGCGAGAGCTAACTATGGCTACACCTTC | CASTPTARANYGYTF
. | . | TRBJ1-2 | TRBV28 | TGTGCCAGCAGTTTACCCCCCAGGGGCGCGCGGGGCTACACCTTC | CASSLPPRGARGYTF
once | TRBD1 | TRBJ1-6 | TRBV19 | TGTGCCAGTAGTATAAACAGGGGGCTCGAACCCCTCCACTTT | CASSINRGLEPLHF
. | TRBD2 | TRBJ2-1 | TRBV7-8 | TGTGCCAGCAGCTTAAGTAGGTTTTACGGCGGGGGGGCGTCTAATGAGCAGTTCTTC | CASSLSRFYGGGASNEQFF
. | . | TRBJ1-3 | TRBV6-5 | TGTGCCAGCAGCACAGGGTTATCTGGAAACACCATATATTTT | CASSTGLSGNTIYF
. | TRBD1 | TRBJ2-7 | TRBV5-1 | TGCGCCAGCAGATTGGGACAGGACTCCTACGAGCAGTACTTC | CASRLGQDSYEQYF
. | . | TRBJ2-7 | TRBV5-1 | TGCGCCAGCAGCTTGAAGACAACCCCCTACGAGCAGTACTTC | CASSLKTTPYEQYF
. | TRBD2 | TRBJ2-5 | TRBV9 | TGTGCCAGCAGCGTAACCGACGGGGGGGAGACCCAGTACTTC | CASSVTDGGETQYF
. | . | TRBJ1-2 | TRBV11-3 | TGTGCCAGCAGCTCATGGGAAGAGAAGGGGTGGAGAAGGGGCTACACCTTC | CASSSWEEKGWRRGYTF
once | TRBD1 | TRBJ2-1 | TRBV5-1 | TGTGCCAGCAGCTACGGGGACAGCAATGAGCAGTTCTTC | CASSYGDSNEQFF
once | . | TRBJ2-5 | TRBV6-5 | TGTGCCAGCAGTTTCGGTGGGCGGGAGACCCAGTACTTC | CASSFGGRETQYF
few | . | TRBJ1-1 | TRBV18 | TGTGCCAGCTCACCTTCAGGGGACACTGAAGCTTTCTTT | CASSPSGDTEAFF
. | . | TRBJ1-3 | TRBV6-1 | TGTGCCAGCCCACCGGACGGGGACTCTGGAAACACCATATATTTT | CASPPDGDSGNTIYF
. | . | TRBJ1-2 | TRBV28 | TGTGCCAGCAGACTGCGGACCGGGGTGGGCTACACCTTC | CASRLRTGVGYTF
. | TRBD1 | TRBJ1-3 | TRBV9 | TGTGCCAGCAGCTTAACAGGGGTTGGAAACACCATATATTTT | CASSLTGVGNTIYF
. | TRBD2 | TRBJ2-3 | TRBV10-1 | TGCGCCAGCAGTCCTCGGACTAGCGGGGCAGATACGCAGTATTTT | CASSPRTSGADTQYF
. | . | TRBJ1-5 | TRBV4-2 | TGTGCCAGCAGCCCCAACGAGGACGTCAATCAGCCCCAGCATTTT | CASSPNEDVNQPQHF
. | . | TRBJ2-3 | TRBV6-6 | TGTGCCAGCAGTTACTCTGGCAGCGGCACAGATACGCAGTATTTT | CASSYSGSGTDTQYF
few | . | TRBJ1-5 | TRBV6-1 | TGTGCCAGTGCTTGGCGGCCCCAGCATTTT | CASAWRPQHF
. | . | TRBJ1-2 | TRBV28 | TGTGCCAGCTCCGGCAGGGCTTATGGCTACACCTTC | CASSGRAYGYTF
once | . | TRBJ2-5 | TRBV11-3 | TGTGCCAGCAGCTTATCTAGGGGCTCGGAGACCCAGTACTTC | CASSLSRGSETQYF
. | . | TRBJ1-3 | TRBV2 | TGTGCCAGTAACCTCAGGGGCGGTGGAAACACCATATATTTT | CASNLRGGGNTIYF
few | TRBD1 | TRBJ1-4 | TRBV5-4 | TGTGCCAGCAGCTTGAAAAGGGGGCCGGGAACTAATGAAAAACTGTTTTTT | CASSLKRGPGTNEKLFF
. | . | TRBJ1-4 | TRBV5-4 | TGTGCCAGCAGCTTGTATTTAGACGGATTAAATGAAAAACTGTTTTTT | CASSLYLDGLNEKLFF
. | TRBD1 | TRBJ2-5 | TRBV7-2 | TGTGCCAGCAGCTTAGACTCGGGACAGGGGGTCCAAGAGACCCAGTACTTC | CASSLDSGQGVQETQYF
. | TRBD1 | TRBJ1-1 | TRBV6-1 | TGTGCCAGCAGCCTACAGGGGATCGCAGAAGCTTTCTTT | CASSLQGIAEAFF
once | . | TRBJ2-3 | TRBV6-1 | TGTGCCAGCAGAGAGGGGGGGAGGACTACAGATACGCAGTATTTT | CASREGGRTTDTQYF
. | TRBD1 | TRBJ1-1 | TRBV28 | TGTGCCAGCAGTTTAATGCAGGGGGCTAACACTGAAGCTTTCTTT | CASSLMQGANTEAFF
. | . | TRBJ1-4 | TRBV19 | TGTGCCAGTAGACCTTGGAGGGCAACTAATGAAAAACTGTTTTTT | CASRPWRATNEKLFF
. | . | TRBJ2-7 | TRBV4-1 | TGCGCCAGCAGAACCGGGGTTGGATCATACGAGCAGTACTTC | CASRTGVGSYEQYF
. | TRBD1 | TRBJ1-2 | TRBV9 | TGTGCCAGCAGCGGAGGACAGGGAGCTTTTGGCTACACCTTC | CASSGGQGAFGYTF
once | . | TRBJ2-5 | TRBV13 | TGTGCCAGCAGCTTAGAGGGGGGGATCGGGACCCAGTACTTC | CASSLEGGIGTQYF
. | . | TRBJ2-1 | TRBV6-4 | TGTGCCAGCAGTGATCGATTAGCGTCGGATGAGCAGTTCTTC | CASSDRLASDEQFF
. | . | TRBJ1-6 | TRBV19 | TGTGCCAGTAGTCGCCGGGACACCTATAATTCACCCCTCCACTTT | CASSRRDTYNSPLHF
. | . | TRBJ2-3 | TRBV7-2 | TGTGCCAGCAGCAGGGACGGACGCACAGATACGCAGTATTTT | CASSRDGRTDTQYF
. | . | TRBJ1-3 | TRBV7-8 | TGTGCCAGCAGCTGGGGATCCGTCTCTGGAAACACCATATATTTT | CASSWGSVSGNTIYF
. | TRBD2 | TRBJ2-1 | TRBV6-1 | TGTGCCAGCAGGATACTAGCGGGAAACAATGAGCAGTTCTTC | CASRILAGNNEQFF
. | . | TRBJ1-2 | TRBV6-5 | TGTGCCAGCAGTTCCCCAACAGGGAGGTATGGCTACACCTTC | CASSSPTGRYGYTF
. | . | TRBJ1-1 | TRBV18 | TGTGCCAGCTCACCTATTATCGGGCTGTCTCACTCTGAAGCTTTCTTT | CASSPIIGLSHSEAFF
once | . | TRBJ2-7 | TRBV6-5 | TGTGCCAGCCGAACCCCCGGCCTTGACGACTACGAGCAGTACTTC | CASRTPGLDDYEQYF
. | . | TRBJ2-7 | TRBV19 | TGTGCCAGTAGTATTTTGGGATACGAGCAGTACTTC | CASSILGYEQYF
few | TRBD1 | TRBJ2-7 | TRBV7-2 | TGTGCCAGCAGCTCACACAGGGGGGTCTACGAGCAGTACTTC | CASSSHRGVYEQYF